Listed here are 26 T cell receptor beta chains from one sample, sequenced in a study of T cell repertoires in cytomegalovirus infection (dated by TCRdb to between 2018 and 2021). This specimen's treatment or condition label, interpreted: in vitro stimulation with specific CMV peptide epitopes to enrich CMV-specific T cells. For sequencing, an Illumina HiSeq 1500 was employed. The public sequencing data were trimmed at Q25 with fastp and processed into clonotypes with MiXCR by TCRdb, which kept only in-frame beta chains. Here each entry gathers all rows of one CDR3 protein and keeps the most common genes and DNA. The sample profile shows under 850,000 distinct CDR3 sequences; around 31% of them were found once. About 20% of the sample is taken by the ten largest. Their antigens are not known. The sample consisted of cultured PBMCs, taken from culture after CMV antigen stimulation. The receptors derive from a human donor in good health (CMV status not recorded). Some clones in this sample may be carry-over from other donors' samples.

This clonotype has only a few counts. The V call is TRBV6-2 or TRBV6-3, the J call TRBJ2-2; 7 bases are shared with TRBD1. V shed 2 bases and J 3 bases; nucleotides not matched to a gene: 6. Per the germline V gene, CDR1 is MNHEY and CDR2 is SVGEGT. The CDR3 consists of 16 residues. CDR3 sequence reads: CASSYPTGRDTGELFF. In nucleotides, the CDR3 is TGTGCCAGCAGTTACCCGACAGGGCGCGACACCGGGGAGCTGTTTTTT.

J is TRBJ2-3 and V is TRBV12-3 or TRBV12-4, with D unclear. The CDR3 consists of 13 residues. V was shortened by 2 bases and J by 7 bases, with 10 bases between the two germline ends. The CDR3 here is CASSLLPTNTQYF. CDR3 nucleotides: TGTGCCAGCAGTTTATTACCCACCAATACGCAGTATTTT.

This clonotype occurred a few times. This chain uses TRBV12-3 or TRBV12-4 with TRBJ2-3, with D perhaps TRBD2 (6 bases). CDR3 length: 13 residues. Trimming stripped 4 bases from V and 5 bases from J, with 10 bases between. CDR3 amino acids: CASSSPGRDTQYF. CDR3 DNA: TGTGCCAGCAGTTCCCCCGGGAGAGATACGCAGTATTTT.

This chain links TRBV6-5 with TRBJ2-3, with 8 bases fitting TRBD2. Germline values: CDR1 MNHEY, CDR2 SVGAGI. The trim removed 6 bases at V and 4 bases at J, leaving 21 bases unmatched. The CDR3 sequence is 19 residues long. CDR3 coding DNA: TGTGCCAGCAGGACCAGGCCGATCCTTGGCGGGGGGCTGCCAGATACGCAGTATTTT. Translation gives CASRTRPILGGGLPDTQYF.

The rearrangement joins TRBV6-2 or TRBV6-3 to TRBJ2-1; D remains unclear. Trimming stripped 0 bases from V and 14 bases from J, with 14 bases between. The CDR3 covers 13 residues. Germline CDR1 and CDR2: MNHEY and SVGEGT. CDR3 loop: CASSYSIGSNEFF. The DNA for the CDR3 is TGTGCCAGCAGTTACTCGATCGGTAGTAATGAGTTCTTC.

The rearrangement links TRBV5-5 to TRBJ2-7; possible D gene TRBD1, 6 bases. The CDR3 consists of 15 residues. Trimming removed 2 bases at V and 2 bases at J, with 14 bases between. The V gene's germline CDR1 is SGHKS and CDR2 YYEKEE (reference sequence). This chain's CDR3 is CASSFRTDATYEQYF. The CDR3 DNA reads as TGTGCCAGCAGCTTTCGGACAGATGCGACCTACGAGCAGTACTTC. The entire variable domain, with the rest obtained from reference TRBV5-5 and TRBJ2-7, is as follows: DAGVTQSPTHLIKTRGQQVTLRCSPISGHKSVSWYQQVLGQGPQFIFQYYEKEERGRGNFPDRFSARQFPNYSSELNVNALLLGDSALYLCASSFRTDATYEQYFGPGTRLTVT.

This clonotype has only a few counts. V is TRBV28 and J is TRBJ1-4, with D maybe TRBD1 (5 bases). There are 13 residues in the CDR3. V was shortened by 5 bases and J by 7 bases, with 11 bases between the two germline ends. Germline V gene sequence: CDR1 MDHEN, CDR2 SYDVKM. The CDR3 loop is CASSTPGTEKLFF. CDR3 sequence (DNA): TGTGCCAGCAGTACACCAGGGACTGAAAAACTGTTTTTT. Filled out from reference TRBV28 and TRBJ1-4, the complete variable domain reads DVKVTQSSRYLVKRTGEKVFLECVQDMDHENMFWYRQDPGLGLRLIYFSYDVKMKEKGDIPEGYSVSREKKERFSLILESASTNQTSMYLCASSTPGTEKLFFGSGTQLSVL.

The sample holds many counts of this clonotype. V and J are TRBV7-8 and TRBJ2-3; the match to TRBD1 covers 7 bases. Germline trimming cut 3 bases from V and 0 bases from J; bases unmatched to any gene: 12. CDR3 length: 18 residues. Germline V CDR1 and CDR2: SGHVS, FQNEAQ. The CDR3 loop reads CASSFGTVLTGSTDTQYF. CDR3 nucleotides: TGTGCCAGCAGCTTTGGGACAGTCCTCACGGGTAGCACAGATACGCAGTATTTT.

This chain uses TRBV20-1 with TRBJ2-3; 7 bases fit TRBD1. This CDR3 is built from 16 residues. With V trimmed by 6 bases and J by 0 bases, 12 bases remained unmatched. From germline, CDR1 is DFQATT and CDR2 SNEGSKA (reference sequence). CDR3 residues: CSADREGARSTDTQYF. The CDR3 coding sequence is TGCAGTGCAGACCGCGAGGGGGCTAGAAGCACAGATACGCAGTATTTT.

CDR3 loop: CASSLAAGNYYGYTF. In nucleotides, the CDR3 is TGCGCCAGCAGCTTGGCCGCAGGGAACTACTATGGCTACACCTTC. J is TRBJ1-2 and V is TRBV5-1; possible D gene TRBD1, 5 bases. CDR1 is SGHRS, CDR2 YFSETQ, per germline. Deletions cut 0 bases from V and 3 bases from J, with 12 bases between. The CDR3 length is 15 residues.

This clonotype has more than one count but fewer than ten. The chain is built from TRBV6-1 and TRBJ2-7, with no clear D. Germline CDR1 MNHNS, CDR2 SASEGT. Trimming removed 2 bases from V and 6 bases from J, with 14 bases in between. The CDR3 has 14 amino acids. CDR3 in amino acids: CASSELHTSSEQYF. As DNA, the CDR3 is TGTGCCAGCAGTGAACTTCACACCTCGAGCGAGCAGTACTTC.

This chain links TRBV5-6 with TRBJ2-7; TRBD2 agrees at 7 bases. This CDR3 contains 14 residues. Germline CDR1 and CDR2: SGHDT and YYEEEE. The J segment lost 2 bases and the V segment lost 3 bases, leaving 5 bases of the junction unmatched. Here the CDR3 reads CASSSTSSAYEQYF. In nucleotides, the CDR3 is TGTGCCAGCAGCTCGACTAGCAGCGCCTACGAGCAGTACTTC.

This clonotype was seen only a few times. The chain employs TRBV10-3 and TRBJ1-5; tentatively, D is TRBD1 (6 bases). V lost 0 bases and J 7 bases, leaving 13 bases between the germline ends. The length of the CDR3 is 15 residues. Germline CDR1 is ENHRY and CDR2 is SYGVKD. Here the CDR3 DNA reads TGTGCCATCAGTGAGTCGGGGGGGCTAGGACAGCCCCAGCATTTT. Translated, it gives CAISESGGLGQPQHF.

The V call is TRBV6-2 or TRBV6-3, the J call TRBJ1-2, with no clear D. The CDR3 spans 13 residues. The germline V gene has CDR1 MNHEY and CDR2 SVGEGT. V was pared by 5 bases and J by 4 bases, with 11 bases between. The CDR3 here is CASSPQSVYGYTF. Here the CDR3 DNA reads TGTGCCAGCAGTCCCCAGTCCGTCTATGGCTACACCTTC.

The chain couples TRBV2 to TRBJ2-7; D remains ambiguous. The V and J ends lost 6 bases and 7 bases respectively, with 10 bases between them. The CDR3 runs 11 residues. The germline V gene has CDR1 SNHLY and CDR2 FYNNEI. The CDR3 here is CASRILLEQYF. In DNA form, the CDR3 reads TGTGCCAGCAGGATCCTCTTGGAGCAGTACTTC.

Notes on this clonotype: Compared with germline, one end of the junction differs, possibly owing to a read error. This rearrangement joins TRBV5-1 to TRBJ1-5; TRBD1 matches at 7 bases. Per germline, CDR1 SGHRS and CDR2 YFSETQ. This CDR3 has 14 residues. The CDR3 DNA follows: TGTGCCAGCAGTTTGGGACAGAGTAATCAGCCCCAGCATTTT. Amino acids: CASSLGQSNQPQHF.

The chain joins TRBV12-3 or TRBV12-4 to TRBJ2-2, with a tentative D call TRBD1 (6 bases). The CDR3 length is 16 residues. Deletions cut 6 bases from V and 2 bases from J, with 16 bases between. The CDR3 protein is CASSPQARGNTGELFF. The CDR3 DNA is TGTGCCAGCAGCCCCCAGGCCAGGGGAAACACCGGGGAGCTGTTTTTT.

The chain has TRBV10-3 and TRBJ1-1; 7 bases line up with TRBD1. The CDR3 sequence is 13 residues long. Germline V CDR1 and CDR2: ENHRY, SYGVKD. V gave up 4 bases and J gave up 7 bases; unmatched junction bases: 6. The CDR3 coding sequence is TGTGCCATCAGTGCGTCCCGGGACAGTGAAGCTTTCTTT. Amino acids: CAISASRDSEAFF.

CDR3 loop: CASSLVLPSYNEQFF. CDR3 in DNA: TGTGCCAGCAGCTTGGTGTTGCCTTCCTACAATGAGCAGTTCTTC. This chain connects TRBV5-4 to TRBJ2-1, with D hard to call. The CDR3 covers 15 residues. The germline CDR1 and CDR2 sequences are SGHNT and YYREEE (reference sequence). Trimming stripped 0 bases from V and 1 base from J, with 8 bases between.

The chain has TRBV7-9 and TRBJ2-5, with a weak D call TRBD1 (6 bases). The V and J ends lost 1 base and 4 bases respectively, with 16 bases between them. This CDR3 comprises 16 residues. Per the germline V gene, CDR1 is SEHNR and CDR2 is FQNEAQ (reference sequence). The CDR3 sequence: CASSLGFGRGRETQYF. In nucleotides, the CDR3 is TGTGCCAGCAGCTTAGGGTTTGGCAGGGGAAGAGAGACCCAGTACTTC. Based on the CDR3 plus reference TRBV7-9 and TRBJ2-5, the full variable domain is DTGVSQNPRHKITKRGQNVTFRCDPISEHNRLYWYRQTLGQGPEFLTYFQNEAQLEKSRLLSDRFSAERPKGSFSTLEIQRTEQGDSAMYLCASSLGFGRGRETQYFGPGTRLLVL.

The sample holds a few counts of this clonotype. The genes are TRBV19 and TRBJ1-5; 9 bases line up with TRBD1. CDR3 length: 15 amino acids. Germline trimming cut 7 bases from V and 3 bases from J; bases unmatched to any gene: 7. Per the germline V gene, CDR1 is LNHDA and CDR2 is SQIVND (reference sequence). The CDR3 here is CASTPGTGNNQPQHF. The CDR3 region has the DNA TGTGCCAGTACCCCCGGGACAGGGAACAATCAGCCCCAGCATTTT.

This chain joins TRBV5-1 and TRBJ2-5, with D unresolved. The germline V gene encodes CDR1 SGHRS and CDR2 YFSETQ. The CDR3 spans 14 residues. Deletions cut 6 bases from V and 3 bases from J, with 15 bases between. The CDR3 DNA reads TGCGCCAGCAACAGTGCCAGGAAAGAAGAGACCCAGTACTTC. It translates to CASNSARKEETQYF. The full variable domain, in which reference TRBV5-1 and TRBJ2-5 provide the parts outside the CDR3, is KAGVTQTPRYLIKTRGQQVTLSCSPISGHRSVSWYQQTPGQGLQFLFEYFSETQRNKGNFPGRFSGRQFSNSRSEMNVSTLELGDSALYLCASNSARKEETQYFGPGTRLLVL.

The sample holds a few counts of this clonotype. The chain has TRBV7-6 and TRBJ1-1, with 7 bases aligning to TRBD1. This CDR3 is 13 amino acids long. The germline gives CDR1 SGHVS, CDR2 FNYEAQ. Unmatched junction bases numbered 5, after V lost 0 bases and J lost 10 bases. The CDR3 DNA reads TGTGCCAGCAGCTTAGCACAGGGGAGAGGAGCTTTCTTT. Protein: CASSLAQGRGAFF.

This chain connects TRBV29-1 to TRBJ2-3; TRBD2 is a possible D gene (6 bases). CDR3 length: 14 residues. Germline CDR1 and CDR2: SQVTM and ANQGSEA. Deletions cut 7 bases from V and 1 base from J, with 15 bases between. CDR3 amino acids: CSGIAEIGTDTQYF. CDR3 bases: TGCAGCGGGATAGCGGAGATAGGCACAGATACGCAGTATTTT.

V is TRBV27 and J is TRBJ2-7, with D unresolved. Germline lookup yields CDR1 MNHEY and CDR2 SMNVEV (reference sequence). The CDR3 runs to 14 residues. Trimming cost V 5 bases and J 2 bases, with 13 bases left between them. CDR3 sequence reads: CASSPRTPTYEQYF. The CDR3 nucleotides are TGTGCCAGCAGTCCAAGGACGCCTACCTACGAGCAGTACTTC.

CDR3 nucleotides: TGTGCCAGCAGTCTGGGTGGGGGAGGCGGCAATCAGCCCCAGCATTTT. Translation: CASSLGGGGGNQPQHF. The V gene is TRBV6-1, the J gene TRBJ1-5; a weak D match, TRBD1 (5 bases). Germline V gives CDR1 MNHNS, CDR2 SASEGT. The CDR3 consists of 16 residues. Trimming took off 5 bases at V and 2 bases at J, with 16 bases between the two ends.